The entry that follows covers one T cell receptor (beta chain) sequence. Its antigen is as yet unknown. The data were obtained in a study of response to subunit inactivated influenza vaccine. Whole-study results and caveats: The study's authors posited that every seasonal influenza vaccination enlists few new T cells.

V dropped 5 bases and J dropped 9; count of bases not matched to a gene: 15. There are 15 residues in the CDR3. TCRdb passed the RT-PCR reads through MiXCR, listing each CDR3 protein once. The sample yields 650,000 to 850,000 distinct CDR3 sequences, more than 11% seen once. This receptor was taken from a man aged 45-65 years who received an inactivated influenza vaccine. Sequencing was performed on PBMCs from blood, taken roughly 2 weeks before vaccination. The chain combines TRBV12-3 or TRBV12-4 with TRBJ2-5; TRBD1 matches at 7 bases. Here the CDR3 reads CASSRRDSPPEAQYF. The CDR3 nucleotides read TGTGCCAGCAGTCGAAGGGACAGCCCACCGGAGGCCCAGTACTTC.